This entry lists 5 T cell receptor beta chains sequenced from one sample in a study of cytomegalovirus exposure and HLA in healthy donors. The PCR ran on 60 Vbeta and 13 Jbeta primers. TCRdb's copy holds only in-frame clones and misses some; the assay was immunoSEQ multiplex PCR. This sample has around 53,000 clones, with 80% to 85% found just once. Sequencing was carried out using PBMCs. These receptors were obtained from a man under 40 in good health and CMV-seronegative.

This clone was detected a few times. The chain employs TRBV27 and TRBJ1-5; 9 bases match TRBD1. Germline assignment: CDR1 MNHEY and CDR2 SMNVEV (reference sequence). The trim removed 1 base at V and 7 bases at J, leaving 17 bases unmatched. The CDR3 is 19 amino acids. CDR3 residues: CASSLLGFRTGVMEQPQHF. CDR3 bases: TGTGCCAGCAGTTTATTAGGGTTCAGGACAGGGGTGATGGAACAGCCCCAGCATTTT.

V usage is TRBV5-4 and J usage is TRBJ1-2, with D possibly matching TRBD1 (5 bases). From germline, CDR1 is SGHNT and CDR2 YYREEE (reference sequence). Trimming took off 4 bases at V and 0 bases at J, with 10 bases between the two ends. This CDR3 has 14 residues. The CDR3 spells CASSAGRTNYGYTF. The CDR3 DNA sequence: TGTGCCAGCAGCGCAGGGAGGACTAACTATGGCTACACCTTC.

This rearrangement joins TRBV18 to TRBJ2-7, with a tentative D call TRBD2 (5 bases). Trimming took off 0 bases at V and 1 base at J, with 13 bases between the two ends. There are 16 residues in the CDR3. Germline V lookup: CDR1 KGHSH, CDR2 LQKENI. The CDR3 loop is CASSPPNGIGSYEQYF. The DNA for the CDR3 is TGTGCCAGCTCACCACCCAACGGGATCGGGTCCTACGAGCAGTACTTC.

This chain links TRBV27 with TRBJ2-3; a possible D gene is TRBD2 (6 bases). Germline CDR1 and CDR2: MNHEY and SMNVEV (reference sequence). Trimming removed 6 bases at V and 1 base at J, with 14 bases between. CDR3 length: 15 amino acids. The CDR3 DNA is TGTGCCAGCAGAGCCGGGACTTCACGCACAGATACGCAGTATTTT. Translating it yields CASRAGTSRTDTQYF.

There are a few counts of this clone. This chain joins TRBV6-1 and TRBJ1-2, with D uncertain. Germline-derived CDR1 and CDR2 are MNHNS and SASEGT. This CDR3 is 15 amino acids long. Trimming cost V 1 base and J 7 bases, with 16 bases left between them. The CDR3 here is CASSEEDGGRSGYTF. CDR3 in DNA: TGTGCCAGCAGTGAAGAAGACGGAGGGAGGAGTGGCTACACCTTC.